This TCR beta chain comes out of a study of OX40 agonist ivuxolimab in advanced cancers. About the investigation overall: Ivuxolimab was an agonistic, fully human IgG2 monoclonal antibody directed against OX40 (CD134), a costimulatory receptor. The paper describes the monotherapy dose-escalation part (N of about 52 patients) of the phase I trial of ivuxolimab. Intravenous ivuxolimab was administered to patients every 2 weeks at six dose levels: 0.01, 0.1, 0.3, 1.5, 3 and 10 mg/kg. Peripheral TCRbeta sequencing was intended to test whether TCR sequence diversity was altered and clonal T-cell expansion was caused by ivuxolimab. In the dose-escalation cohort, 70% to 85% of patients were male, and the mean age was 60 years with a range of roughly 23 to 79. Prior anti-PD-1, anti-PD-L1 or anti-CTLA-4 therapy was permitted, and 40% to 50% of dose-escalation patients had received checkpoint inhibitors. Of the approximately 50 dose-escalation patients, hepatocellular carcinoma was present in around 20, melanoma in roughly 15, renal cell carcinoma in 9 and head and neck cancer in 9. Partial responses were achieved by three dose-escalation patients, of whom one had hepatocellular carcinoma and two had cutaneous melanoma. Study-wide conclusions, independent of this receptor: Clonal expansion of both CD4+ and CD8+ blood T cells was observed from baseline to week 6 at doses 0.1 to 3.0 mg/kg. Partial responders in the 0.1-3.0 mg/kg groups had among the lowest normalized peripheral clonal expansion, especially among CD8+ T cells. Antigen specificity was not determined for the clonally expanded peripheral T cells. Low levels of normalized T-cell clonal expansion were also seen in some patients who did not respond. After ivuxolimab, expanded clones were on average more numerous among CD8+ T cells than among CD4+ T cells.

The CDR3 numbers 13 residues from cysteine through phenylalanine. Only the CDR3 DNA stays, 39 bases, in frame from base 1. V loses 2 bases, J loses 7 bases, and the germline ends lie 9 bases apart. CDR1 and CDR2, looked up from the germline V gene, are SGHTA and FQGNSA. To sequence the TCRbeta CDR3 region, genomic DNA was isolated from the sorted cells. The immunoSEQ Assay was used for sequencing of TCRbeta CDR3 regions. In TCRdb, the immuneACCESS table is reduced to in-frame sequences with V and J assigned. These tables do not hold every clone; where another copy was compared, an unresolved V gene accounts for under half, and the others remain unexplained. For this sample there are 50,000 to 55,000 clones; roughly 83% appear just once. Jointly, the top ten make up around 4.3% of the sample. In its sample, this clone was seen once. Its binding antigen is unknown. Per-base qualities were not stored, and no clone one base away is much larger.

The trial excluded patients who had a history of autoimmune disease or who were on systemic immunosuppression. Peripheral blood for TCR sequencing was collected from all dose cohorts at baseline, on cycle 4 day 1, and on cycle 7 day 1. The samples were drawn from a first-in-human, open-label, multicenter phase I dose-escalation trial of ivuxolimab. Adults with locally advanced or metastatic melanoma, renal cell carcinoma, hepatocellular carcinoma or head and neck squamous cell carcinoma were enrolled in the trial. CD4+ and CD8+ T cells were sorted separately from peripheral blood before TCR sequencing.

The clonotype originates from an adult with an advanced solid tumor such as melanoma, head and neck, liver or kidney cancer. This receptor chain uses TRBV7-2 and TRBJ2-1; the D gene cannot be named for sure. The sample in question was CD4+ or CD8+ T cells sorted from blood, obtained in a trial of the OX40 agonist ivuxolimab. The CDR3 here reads CASSLSLGNEQFF. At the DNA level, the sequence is TGTGCCAGCAGCTTATCGCTAGGTAATGAGCAGTTCTTC.